This TCR beta chain was recorded in a study of T-cell reconstitution after alpha-beta-depleted transplantation in children. Construction of the TCRbeta library involved unique molecular identifiers. TCRdb re-analysed the PCR reads in MiXCR, keeping a single row per CDR3 protein. There are roughly 100,000 distinct CDR3 sequences in the sample; 7.5% to 9% occur only once, and about 17% lies in the top ten. Germline V gene lookup returns CDR1 WSHSY and CDR2 SAAADI. Trimming took 8 bases from V and 2 from J, leaving 12 bases between them. This CDR3 region has 13 residues. Study-level points and caveats: Among T cells one year after transplant, newly produced cells accounted for most counts and diversity. Surviving recipient T cells and thymic progenitors produced the high day-60 TCRbeta diversity seen in some patients.

The sample holds many counts of this clonotype. Its specificity is not known. V gene TRBV10-2 combines with J gene TRBJ2-5; no clear D gene. The TCR originated in a boy aged 2 to 10 with acute lymphoblastic leukemia, due to receive a stem cell transplant. Here the sequenced sample was PBMCs, taken before TCRalphabeta/CD19-depleted stem cell transplant. The CDR3 nucleotides read TGCGCCAGCCACCCGGGCCCGCAAGAGACCCAGTACTTC. Amino acid sequence: CASHPGPQETQYF.